A single sample is the source of the 7 T cell receptor beta chains below, sequenced in a study of cytomegalovirus exposure and HLA in healthy donors. This PCR relied on a set of 60 Vbeta primers and 13 Jbeta primers. Sequencing used immunoSEQ multiplex PCR; TCRdb keeps in-frame clones, though not all of them. The sample lists about 160,000 clones, around 72% occurring once. Sequencing input: PBMCs. These TCRs come from a woman between 40 and 50 years old in good health and CMV-seropositive.

The rearrangement links TRBV2 to TRBJ2-6; 7 nucleotides line up with TRBD1. Unmatched junction bases numbered 3, after V lost 4 bases and J lost 0 bases. CDR1 is SNHLY and CDR2 is FYNNEI in the germline V gene. The CDR3 totals 16 residues. CDR3 loop: CASSAGQTSGANVLTF. CDR3 coding DNA: TGTGCCAGCAGTGCGGGACAGACCTCTGGGGCCAACGTCCTGACTTTC. The entire variable domain, with the rest obtained from reference TRBV2 and TRBJ2-6, is as follows: EPEVTQTPSHQVTQMGQEVILRCVPISNHLYFYWYRQILGQKVEFLVSFYNNEISEKSEIFDDQFSVERPDGSNFTLKIRSTKLEDSAMYFCASSAGQTSGANVLTFGAGSRLTVL.

The rearrangement uses TRBV27 and TRBJ1-2; D perhaps matches TRBD1 (5 bases). The CDR3 is made up of 14 amino acids. The V end lost 3 bases, the J end lost 0 bases, and 8 bases lay between the germline ends. In germline, CDR1 is MNHEY, CDR2 SMNVEV (reference sequence). This CDR3 reads CASSFAGTNYGYTF. The CDR3 DNA sequence: TGTGCCAGCAGTTTCGCAGGGACTAACTATGGCTACACCTTC.

About this clone itself: The junction does not match germline at one end; this may be a read error. The V call is TRBV7-9, the J call TRBJ1-2; no clear D gene. Germline loops: CDR1 SEHNR, CDR2 FQNEAQ (reference sequence). The CDR3 has 13 residues. Here the CDR3 reads CSSSERRVGGYTF. The CDR3 nucleotides are TGTTCCAGCAGCGAAAGGAGGGTAGGCGGCTACACCTTC.

This clone was found once. The chain is built from TRBV15 and TRBJ1-4, with 9 bases matching TRBD1. The CDR3 covers 16 residues. Germline V gene data show CDR1 as LNHNV and CDR2 as YYDKDF (reference sequence). With 3 bases clipped from V and 0 bases from J, the junction kept 2 bases outside the gene matches. The CDR3 nucleotides read TGTGCCACCAGCAGGGGACAGGGACCAACTAATGAAAAACTGTTTTTT. It encodes CATSRGQGPTNEKLFF.

This chain uses TRBV30 with TRBJ2-2; 7 positions match TRBD1. Germline CDR1 is GTSNPN and CDR2 is SVGIG (reference sequence). V lost 3 bases, J lost 0 bases, and 13 bases stayed unmatched. The CDR3 is made up of 18 amino acids. The CDR3 DNA reads TGTGCCTGGAGCACTAAGGGGGCTTTTGGGACGAACACCGGGGAGCTGTTTTTT. This encodes CAWSTKGAFGTNTGELFF.

The V gene is TRBV27, the J gene TRBJ1-4; D gene ambiguous. Germline values: CDR1 MNHEY, CDR2 SMNVEV (reference sequence). V lost 7 bases and J 1 base, leaving 10 bases between the germline ends. The CDR3 totals 14 residues. CDR3 DNA sequence: TGTGCCAGCACCCGGGAGGTAACTAATGAAAAACTGTTTTTT. Protein sequence: CASTREVTNEKLFF.

J is TRBJ1-1 and V is TRBV5-1; D ambiguous. This CDR3 has 14 amino acids. V dropped 0 bases and J dropped 6 bases, with 12 bases sitting between them. CDR1 and CDR2 (germline): SGHRS, YFSETQ. CDR3 bases: TGCGCCAGCAGCTTGGGATTGAGTCACGCTGAAGCTTTCTTT. Translation: CASSLGLSHAEAFF.